This T cell receptor (beta chain) was identified during a study of blood T cell repertoires in COVID-19. Across the study: Acute-phase and convalescent COVID-19 samples originated in the United States, Italy and Spain.

Original handling: Reference gene primer amplification yielded estimated nucleated cell counts. Sequenced by immunoSEQ multiplex PCR; TCRdb stores in-frame clones only, minus some. V and J calls and clone size are as listed in that table; D and trimming were resolved from the DNA. The sample yields about 320,000 clones, under 95% seen once. V was trimmed by 1 base and J by 1 base, leaving 20 bases between them. The length of the CDR3 is 19 residues. Germline V gene sequence: CDR1 LNHDA, CDR2 SQIVND (reference sequence). This study enrolled people aged about 18 to 100 from about two dozen US geographic areas. Participant reports of clinical history set cohort assignment.

This sequence originates from a man between 60 and 70 years old who had recovered from COVID-19. This chain joins TRBV19 and TRBJ2-1; a weak D match, TRBD1 (7 bases). The sequenced material came from PBMCs or T cells enriched from blood (not recorded which). CDR3 in DNA: TGTGCCAGTAGTATAGGTTGGTTTCTGGCAGGGGGGTCCTACAATGAGCAGTTCTTC. This codes for CASSIGWFLAGGSYNEQFF.